Listed below are T cell receptor beta chains from one sample, sequenced in a study of T cell responses to AZD1222 COVID-19 vaccine. The assay was immunoSEQ multiplex PCR, and TCRdb's table has in-frame clones only and misses some. The top ten clones hold 8.7% of a sample with 70,000 to 90,000 clones, approximately 85% of them seen once. The sample here was peripheral blood, taken on day 0 of AZD1222 vaccination. The receptors shown here come from an adult in good health. Both conserved end residues are part of each CDR3. The D gene is left open where the match is weak. Part of the rows lack a size; the others show once, few, many or a class for expanded clones.

V gene	clone size	J gene	D gene	CDR3 protein	CDR3 DNA
TRBV28	.	TRBJ1-4	.	CASEGSATNEKLFF	TGTGCCAGTGAGGGCTCTGCAACTAATGAAAAACTGTTTTTT
TRBV24-1	.	TRBJ2-1	.	CATSDLRVTLGGQFF	TGTGCCACCAGTGATCTAAGGGTTACCCTTGGGGGGCAGTTCTTC
TRBV5-1	.	TRBJ2-7	.	CASSLAIGSGEQYF	TGCGCCAGCAGCTTGGCCATAGGTTCGGGAGAGCAGTACTTC
TRBV18	.	TRBJ2-7	.	CASSPPSQGRYEQYF	TGTGCCAGCTCACCACCCTCCCAGGGCAGGTACGAGCAGTACTTC
TRBV19	.	TRBJ1-5	TRBD1	CATRDRLTNQPQHF	TGTGCCACCAGGGACAGGCTCACCAATCAGCCCCAGCATTTT
TRBV9	.	TRBJ2-2	TRBD2	CASSFGTSGANTGELFF	TGTGCCAGCAGTTTCGGGACTAGCGGGGCGAACACCGGGGAGCTGTTTTTT
TRBV4-3	.	TRBJ1-1	.	CASSLTGLRTEAFF	TGCGCCAGCAGCCTTACAGGGCTGAGGACTGAAGCTTTCTTT
TRBV9	.	TRBJ1-2	.	CASSSRLDRNYGYTF	TGTGCCAGCAGCTCACGACTTGACAGAAACTATGGCTACACCTTC
TRBV6-6	.	TRBJ1-1	.	CASSYFGATEAFF	TGTGCCAGCAGTTATTTTGGGGCCACTGAAGCTTTCTTT
TRBV6-5	.	TRBJ1-1	.	CASSYLGSDTEAFF	TGTGCCAGCAGTTACCTGGGGAGTGACACTGAAGCTTTCTTT
TRBV4-2	.	TRBJ2-2	TRBD2	CASSQAAAGGPGTGELFF	TGTGCCAGCAGCCAAGCGGCAGCGGGAGGGCCCGGCACCGGGGAGCTGTTTTTT
TRBV18	.	TRBJ2-2	.	CASSPQGGANTGELFF	TGTGCCAGCTCACCCCAAGGGGGAGCGAACACCGGGGAGCTGTTTTTT
TRBV6-5	.	TRBJ2-7	.	CASSTSGTNLLEYF	TGTGCCAGCAGCACCTCCGGGACAAACCTACTGGAGTACTTC
TRBV28	.	TRBJ2-2	.	CASGSTNTGELFF	TGTGCCAGCGGGAGTACGAACACCGGGGAGCTGTTTTTT
TRBV10-2	.	TRBJ2-7	.	CASRKNYEQYF	TGCGCCAGCAGGAAGAACTACGAGCAGTACTTC
TRBV19	.	TRBJ2-7	.	CASSPREGFGYEQYF	TGTGCCAGTAGTCCTAGGGAAGGGTTTGGATACGAGCAGTACTTC
TRBV30	.	TRBJ1-4	.	CACTEGTSGEKLFF	TGTGCCTGCACGGAAGGGACAAGTGGCGAAAAACTGTTTTTT
TRBV9	.	TRBJ1-1	.	CASSIGQSENTEAFF	TGTGCCAGCAGCATCGGACAGTCTGAGAACACTGAAGCTTTCTTT
TRBV28	.	TRBJ1-5	.	CASSLRAVSNQPQHF	TGTGCCAGCAGTTTGAGGGCAGTTAGCAATCAGCCCCAGCATTTT
TRBV28	.	TRBJ2-7	TRBD2	CASSPIDGTSGSYEQYF	TGTGCCAGCAGCCCTATCGACGGGACTAGCGGGTCCTACGAGCAGTACTTC
TRBV19	.	TRBJ2-5	TRBD1	CASTDRGQRTQYF	TGTGCCAGTACCGACAGGGGGCAGCGGACCCAGTACTTC
TRBV6-5	.	TRBJ1-2	TRBD1	CASRTGETYTF	TGTGCCAGCAGGACAGGGGAGACCTACACCTTC
TRBV28	.	TRBJ1-1	.	CASSLFGMYTEAFF	TGTGCCAGCAGTTTGTTCGGTATGTACACTGAAGCTTTCTTT
TRBV4-1	.	TRBJ1-3	.	CASSQGTTGNTIYF	TGCGCCAGCAGCCAAGGGACAACTGGAAACACCATATATTTT
TRBV2	.	TRBJ1-2	.	CATSRDSINYGYTF	TGTGCCACCTCTCGGGACTCAATTAACTATGGCTACACCTTC
TRBV7-3	.	TRBJ2-2	TRBD2	CASSSPGLAGTGELFF	TGTGCCAGCAGCTCCCCGGGACTAGCGGGCACCGGGGAGCTGTTTTTT
TRBV27	.	TRBJ1-1	TRBD1	CASSLARGGTEAFF	TGTGCCAGCAGTTTGGCCAGGGGGGGCACTGAAGCTTTCTTT
TRBV6-5	.	TRBJ2-1	TRBD2	CASRSQAGTYNEQFF	TGTGCCAGCAGATCACAAGCGGGGACTTACAATGAGCAGTTCTTC
TRBV9	.	TRBJ2-1	.	CASSARDNEQFF	TGTGCCAGCAGCGCCAGAGACAATGAGCAGTTCTTC
TRBV18	few	TRBJ1-2	.	CASSDRTNYGYTF	TGTGCCAGTTCAGACAGGACTAACTATGGCTACACCTTC
TRBV9	.	TRBJ1-3	TRBD1	CASSRSDRGQGHNTIYF	TGTGCCAGCAGCCGATCCGACAGGGGGCAAGGCCACAACACCATATATTTT
TRBV6-2/TRBV6-3	few	TRBJ1-2	TRBD1	CASSSGGRYYGYTF	TGTGCCAGCAGTTCAGGGGGGAGGTACTATGGCTACACCTTC
TRBV19	once	TRBJ2-3	TRBD1	CASSSGQVISTDTQYF	TGTGCCAGTAGTTCGGGACAGGTGATTAGCACAGATACGCAGTATTTT
TRBV25-1	.	TRBJ1-4	TRBD1	CASSEGGRGEKLFF	TGTGCCAGCAGTGAGGGGGGCAGGGGGGAAAAACTGTTTTTT
TRBV11-3	few	TRBJ1-3	.	CASSRDPGNTIYF	TGTGCCAGCAGTCGGGACCCTGGAAACACCATATATTTT
TRBV21-1	.	TRBJ2-7	.	CASSKLPPPPIYEQYF	TGTGCCAGCAGCAAATTACCCCCCCCACCTATCTACGAGCAGTACTTC
TRBV19	.	TRBJ1-2	.	CASSRVSGTANYGYTF	TGTGCCAGTAGTAGAGTATCCGGGACGGCAAACTATGGCTACACCTTC
TRBV6-2/TRBV6-3	.	TRBJ2-7	.	CASSYGTTYEQYF	TGTGCCAGCAGTTACGGGACAACCTACGAGCAGTACTTC
TRBV19	medium-sized	TRBJ2-7	.	CASSLDGSYEQYF	TGTGCCAGTAGTCTAGATGGGTCCTACGAGCAGTACTTC
TRBV28	.	TRBJ1-2	.	CASRPGTYYGYTF	TGTGCCAGCAGACCCGGGACATACTATGGCTACACCTTC
TRBV3-1/TRBV3-2	few	TRBJ1-3	.	CASSLSAGNTIYF	TGTGCCAGCAGCCTGTCCGCGGGAAACACCATATATTTT
TRBV4-3	.	TRBJ2-5	TRBD2	CASSPGLAGGQETQYF	TGCGCCAGCAGCCCAGGACTAGCGGGAGGGCAAGAGACCCAGTACTTC
TRBV29-1	.	TRBJ2-3	.	CSVEGGLPTDTQYF	TGCAGCGTTGAAGGGGGGCTACCCACAGATACGCAGTATTTT